Below are 20 T cell receptor beta chains sequenced from a single sample in a study of CD8+ T cells in alopecia areata. After isolation, RNA underwent reverse transcription to generate cDNA as the sequencing template. This table comes from immunoSEQ multiplex PCR, and its TCRdb copy is limited to in-frame clones, with some not included. The repertoire holds roughly 280,000 clones, about 62% seen once, with 0.75% to 0.95% in the top ten. The treatment: oral pan-JAK inhibitor, 5-10 mg twice daily. The input for sequencing was CD4+ T cells sorted from blood, taken around week 54, from a patient treated with tofacitinib. Every receptor here comes from a human donor with alopecia areata.

The rearrangement joins TRBV29-1 to TRBJ2-5; TRBD2 aligns across 16 bases. With V trimmed by 6 bases and J by 5 bases, 3 bases remained unmatched. The CDR3 runs 14 residues. In germline, CDR1 is SQVTM, CDR2 ANQGSEA. CDR3 sequence reads: CSVGTSGGAETQYF. In DNA form, the CDR3 reads TGCAGCGTGGGGACTAGCGGGGGGGCCGAGACCCAGTACTTC.

V and J are TRBV9 and TRBJ1-1; the D is unclear. Germline loops: CDR1 SGDLS, CDR2 YYNGEE. The CDR3 is 14 residues long. V lost 2 bases to trimming and J lost 3 bases, with 11 bases between them. The CDR3: CASSVDYGDTEAFF. The CDR3 region has the DNA TGTGCCAGCAGCGTGGACTACGGGGACACTGAAGCTTTCTTT.

In its sample, this clone was seen a few times. This CDR3 reads CASSATGGDSFNYGYTF. DNA of the CDR3: TGTGCCAGCAGCGCAACAGGGGGTGATTCCTTTAACTATGGCTACACCTTC. The V and J genes are TRBV9 and TRBJ1-2, with TRBD1 matching over 8 bases. V lost 3 bases to trimming and J lost 1 base; unmatched junction nucleotides: 11. The CDR3 is 17 amino acids. Germline V lookup: CDR1 SGDLS, CDR2 YYNGEE.

This chain links TRBV30 with TRBJ2-1; 9 nucleotides match TRBD1. Looked up from germline, CDR1 is GTSNPN and CDR2 is SVGIG (reference sequence). CDR3 length: 15 amino acids. Losses at the gene ends were 1 base for V and 1 base for J; bases not matched to a gene: 2. CDR3 in DNA: TGTGCCTGGAGTGCCGGGACAGGGTCCTACAATGAGCAGTTCTTC. This codes for CAWSAGTGSYNEQFF.

The rearrangement uses TRBV30 and TRBJ1-2; perhaps TRBD1 as D (5 bases). The germline V gene encodes CDR1 GTSNPN and CDR2 SVGIG (reference sequence). V lost 2 bases and J 8 bases, leaving 15 bases between the germline ends. CDR3 length: 13 residues. CDR3 nucleotides: TGTGCCTGGAGTACAGGTGGATTCAGGGGCTACACCTTC. Translation gives CAWSTGGFRGYTF.

This clone was seen more than once but under ten times. The chain uses TRBV6-1 and TRBJ2-7; 7 bases map to TRBD1. The J segment lost 4 bases and the V segment lost 0 bases, leaving 3 bases of the junction unmatched. Looked up from germline, CDR1 is MNHNS and CDR2 is SASEGT. The CDR3 has 14 amino acids. The CDR3 DNA reads TGTGCCAGCAGTGAAGCGGGACAGACTTACGAGCAGTACTTC. It translates to CASSEAGQTYEQYF.

This clone was recorded once. This chain uses TRBV7-9 with TRBJ2-2; 7 bases line up with TRBD1. Germline lookup yields CDR1 SEHNR and CDR2 FQNEAQ (reference sequence). The CDR3 loop spans 15 amino acids. V lost 7 bases, J lost 0 bases, and 5 bases stayed unmatched. CDR3 in DNA: TGTGCCAGCACAAACGGGACAGCGAACACCGGGGAGCTGTTTTTT. Protein: CASTNGTANTGELFF.

The genes are TRBV5-1 and TRBJ2-1; possibly TRBD2 for D (5 bases). Germline CDR1 SGHRS, CDR2 YFSETQ. The length of the CDR3 is 16 residues. V was cut by 0 bases and J by 5 bases, with 15 bases left in between. The chain's CDR3 is CASSLAARAVNNEQFF. CDR3 nucleotide sequence: TGCGCCAGCAGCTTGGCCGCGCGGGCGGTCAACAATGAGCAGTTCTTC. Full variable domain (remainder filled in from reference TRBV5-1 and TRBJ2-1): KAGVTQTPRYLIKTRGQQVTLSCSPISGHRSVSWYQQTPGQGLQFLFEYFSETQRNKGNFPGRFSGRQFSNSRSEMNVSTLELGDSALYLCASSLAARAVNNEQFFGPGTRLTVL.

V is TRBV6-5 and J is TRBJ2-1, with D unclear. V shed 2 bases and J shed 7 bases, with 3 bases lying between them. Per germline, CDR1 MNHEY and CDR2 SVGAGI. The CDR3 extends over 11 amino acids. CDR3 nucleotide sequence: TGTGCCAGCAGTTACCGAAATGAGCAGTTCTTC. Translated, it gives CASSYRNEQFF.

J is TRBJ2-5 and V is TRBV11-3; 13 bases fit TRBD2. The trim removed 1 base at V and 3 bases at J, leaving 2 bases unmatched. CDR3 length: 16 residues. CDR1 and CDR2 from the germline V gene are SGHNT and YENEEA. DNA for the CDR3: TGTGCCAGCAGCTTAGGCGGACTAGCGGGGGAAGAGACCCAGTACTTC. Its protein is CASSLGGLAGEETQYF.

This rearrangement joins TRBV7-8 to TRBJ1-6, with 7 bases lining up with TRBD1. The length of the CDR3 is 14 residues. Per germline, CDR1 SGHVS and CDR2 FQNEAQ. Unmatched junction bases numbered 5, after V lost 5 bases and J lost 7 bases. The CDR3 DNA follows: TGTGCCAGCAGCATCACAGGGGACAATTCACCCCTCCACTTT. Its translation: CASSITGDNSPLHF.

For this clone: Other DNA sequences in this specimen translate into the identical CDR3. This chain joins TRBV30 and TRBJ2-3; either TRBD1 or TRBD2 may fit D (5 bases each). V lost 5 bases and J lost 4, with 10 bases in between. The germline CDR1 and CDR2 sequences are GTSNPN and SVGIG (reference sequence). This CDR3 region has 12 residues. CDR3 protein: CAWSPGPDTQYF. The DNA for the CDR3 is TGTGCCTGGTCCCCGGGGCCAGATACGCAGTATTTT.

This chain joins TRBV5-1 and TRBJ1-3; a weak D match, TRBD1 (6 bases). Trimming left V 5 bases short and J 2 bases short, with 14 bases between. Germline V gene sequence: CDR1 SGHRS, CDR2 YFSETQ. The length of the CDR3 is 15 residues. DNA for the CDR3: TGCGCCAGCAGGCTAACAGGGTTGCCTGGAAACACCATATATTTT. This gives the protein CASRLTGLPGNTIYF.

The chain couples TRBV25-1 to TRBJ2-2; D possibly uses TRBD1 or TRBD2 (5 bases each). Germline lookup yields CDR1 MGHDK and CDR2 SYGVNS. CDR3 size: 12 residues. The V end was cut by 8 bases, the J end by 5 bases, with 9 bases between. This chain's CDR3 is CASGWGTGELFF. The CDR3, as DNA: TGTGCCAGCGGATGGGGGACCGGGGAGCTGTTTTTT.

Only a few counts were recorded for this clone. The chain is built from TRBV6-6 and TRBJ2-2; 8 bases align to TRBD1. Trimming removed 5 bases from V and 7 bases from J; junction bases left unmatched: 9. Germline CDR1 MNHNY, CDR2 SVGAGI (reference sequence). The CDR3 runs to 15 residues. The CDR3 DNA is TGTGCCAGCAGTCAAGGACAGGGTCAGGGCGGGGAGCTGTTTTTT. Amino acid sequence: CASSQGQGQGGELFF.

The chain couples TRBV4-3 to TRBJ1-4; D is possibly TRBD1 (5 bases). Germline CDR1 and CDR2: LGHNA and YSLEER. The V gene lost 0 bases and the J gene lost 4 bases, with 12 bases spanning the gap. CDR3 length equals 16 residues. The DNA of the CDR3 is TGCGCCAGCAGCCAAGATTGGGGAGGGGTTAATGAAAAACTGTTTTTT. Its translation is CASSQDWGGVNEKLFF.

V and J are TRBV29-1 and TRBJ2-3; possibly TRBD1 for D (6 bases). The CDR3 covers 14 residues. Trimming removed 7 bases at V and 3 bases at J, with 17 bases between. In germline, CDR1 is SQVTM, CDR2 ANQGSEA. CDR3: CSASRRQGTDTQYF. CDR3 DNA: TGCAGCGCCTCAAGGAGGCAGGGGACAGATACGCAGTATTTT.

The J gene is TRBJ2-7, the V gene TRBV9; TRBD2 might be the D (5 bases). The germline V gene encodes CDR1 SGDLS and CDR2 YYNGEE. V lost 0 bases, J lost 6 bases, and 13 bases lay in between. The CDR3 runs 14 residues. The CDR3 sequence: CASSVEEAAAEQYF. The CDR3 DNA follows: TGTGCCAGCAGCGTAGAGGAGGCGGCGGCCGAGCAGTACTTC.

This clone was recorded a few times. The genes are TRBV5-1 and TRBJ1-3, with TRBD1 matching over 7 bases. CDR3 length: 15 residues. Germline V gives CDR1 SGHRS, CDR2 YFSETQ. After removal of 4 bases from V and 0 bases from J, the junction contained 4 bases not matched to a gene. The DNA of the CDR3 is TGCGCCAGCAGCGTGGACAGGAGCTCTGGAAACACCATATATTTT. Amino acid sequence: CASSVDRSSGNTIYF.

This clone was picked up a small number of times. The V gene is TRBV14, the J gene TRBJ1-1, with D hard to call. Germline CDR1 SGHDN, CDR2 FVKESK. V lost 4 bases and J lost 5, with 17 bases in between. CDR3 length: 15 residues. The DNA of the CDR3 is TGTGCCAGCAGCCTTGGTTTTGGGATTTGGACTGAAGCTTTCTTT. As protein: CASSLGFGIWTEAFF.